Below, 7 T cell receptor beta chains from the same sample are listed, as sequenced in a study of T cell changes during pregnancy in multiple sclerosis. The assay was immunoSEQ multiplex PCR, and TCRdb's table has in-frame clones only and misses some. The repertoire has about 76,000 clones, around 93% of them found once; the top ten carry more than 2.5%. Source: peripheral blood, taken in the second trimester of pregnancy. The receptors shown here come from a female donor with multiple sclerosis, enrolled in a pregnancy study.

In its sample, this clone was seen once. The genes are TRBV6-1 and TRBJ2-7; the D is unclear. The CDR3 covers 13 residues. Germline V gene sequence: CDR1 MNHNS, CDR2 SASEGT. V was pared by 6 bases and J by 5 bases, with 14 bases between. The CDR3 reads CASRMVGSHEQYF. As DNA, the CDR3 is TGTGCCAGCAGAATGGTGGGTAGCCACGAGCAGTACTTC.

This sequence joins TRBV6-1 and TRBJ2-1, with D possibly matching TRBD2 (5 bases). The CDR3 contains 14 residues. CDR1 MNHNS and CDR2 SASEGT come from the germline V gene. V gave up 4 bases and J gave up 2 bases, with 9 bases separating them. The CDR3 sequence: CASSGRGPYNEQFF. CDR3 DNA: TGTGCCAGCAGTGGCCGCGGGCCCTACAATGAGCAGTTCTTC.

The chain carries TRBV5-1 and TRBJ1-5; D gene uncertain. The CDR3 is made up of 13 amino acids. Germline lookup yields CDR1 SGHRS and CDR2 YFSETQ. Trimming pared 4 bases from V and 6 bases from J, leaving 11 bases between. CDR3 sequence (DNA): TGCGCCAGCAGCCCTGAAGTCGGTCAGCCCCAGCATTTT. Translation gives CASSPEVGQPQHF.

The chain uses TRBV28 and TRBJ1-6; D unresolved. Deletions cut 2 bases from V and 8 bases from J, with 4 bases between. CDR3 length: 12 amino acids. Germline-derived CDR1 and CDR2 are MDHEN and SYDVKM. CDR3 sequence reads: CASSLIDSPLHF. CDR3 bases: TGTGCCAGCAGTTTAATCGATTCACCCCTCCACTTT.

This chain joins TRBV9 and TRBJ1-1, with 7 bases lining up with TRBD1. The V gene's germline CDR1 is SGDLS and CDR2 YYNGEE. The CDR3 has 16 residues. V dropped 4 bases and J dropped 0; count of bases not matched to a gene: 9. This CDR3 is CASSPRGGGLNTEAFF. In DNA form, the CDR3 reads TGTGCCAGCAGCCCCCGCGGAGGGGGCCTGAACACTGAAGCTTTCTTT.

The rearrangement links TRBV7-2 to TRBJ1-1, with 7 bases that match TRBD1. CDR3 length: 14 residues. V trimming: 4 bases; J trimming: 2 bases; junction bases outside the gene matches: 4. Germline V gene data show CDR1 as SGHTA and CDR2 as FQGNSA. As DNA, the CDR3 is TGTGCCAGCAGCTGGGGGACAGTCAACACTGAAGCTTTCTTT. Translating gives CASSWGTVNTEAFF.

This clone has only one observation. This chain joins TRBV27 and TRBJ2-7, with D possibly being TRBD1 (5 bases). Germline-derived CDR1 and CDR2 are MNHEY and SMNVEV (reference sequence). The CDR3 has 13 residues. The germline V and J ends were trimmed by 3 bases and 6 bases, with 12 bases remaining between them. Here the CDR3 reads CASSFGRASEQYF. The DNA for the CDR3 is TGTGCCAGCAGTTTCGGCAGGGCGTCCGAGCAGTACTTC.